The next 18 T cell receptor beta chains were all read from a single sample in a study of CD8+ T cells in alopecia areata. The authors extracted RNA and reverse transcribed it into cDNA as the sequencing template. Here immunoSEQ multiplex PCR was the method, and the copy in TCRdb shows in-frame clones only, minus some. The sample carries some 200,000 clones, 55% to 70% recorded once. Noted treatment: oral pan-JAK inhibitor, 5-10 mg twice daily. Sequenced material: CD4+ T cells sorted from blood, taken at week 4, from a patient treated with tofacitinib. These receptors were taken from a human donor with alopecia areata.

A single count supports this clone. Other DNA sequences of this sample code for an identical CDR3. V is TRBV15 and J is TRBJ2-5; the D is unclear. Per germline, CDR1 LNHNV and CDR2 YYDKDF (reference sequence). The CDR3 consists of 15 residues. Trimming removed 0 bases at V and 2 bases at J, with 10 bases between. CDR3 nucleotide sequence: TGTGCCACCAGCAGAGATCTAGGAGAACAAGAGACCCAGTACTTC. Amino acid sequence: CATSRDLGEQETQYF. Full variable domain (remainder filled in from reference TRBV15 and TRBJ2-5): DAMVIQNPRYQVTQFGKPVTLSCSQTLNHNVMYWYQQKSSQAPKLLFHYYDKDFNNEADTPDNFQSRRPNTSFCFLDIRSPGLGDTAMYLCATSRDLGEQETQYFGPGTRLLVL.

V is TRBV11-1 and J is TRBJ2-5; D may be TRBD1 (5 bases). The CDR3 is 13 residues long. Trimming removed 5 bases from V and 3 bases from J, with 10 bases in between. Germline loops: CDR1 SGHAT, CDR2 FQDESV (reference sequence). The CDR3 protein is CASSADREETQYF. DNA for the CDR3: TGTGCCAGCAGCGCTGACAGAGAAGAGACCCAGTACTTC.

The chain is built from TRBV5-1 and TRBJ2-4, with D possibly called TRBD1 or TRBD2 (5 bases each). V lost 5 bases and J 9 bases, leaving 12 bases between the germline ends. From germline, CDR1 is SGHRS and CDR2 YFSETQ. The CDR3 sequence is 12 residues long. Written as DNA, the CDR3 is TGCGCCAGCAGTCAAGAGAGGGGCATTCAGTACTTC. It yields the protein CASSQERGIQYF.

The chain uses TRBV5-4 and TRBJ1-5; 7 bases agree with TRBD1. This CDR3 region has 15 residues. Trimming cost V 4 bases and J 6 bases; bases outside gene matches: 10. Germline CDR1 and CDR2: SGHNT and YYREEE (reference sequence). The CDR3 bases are TGTGCCAGCAGCCCCGACAGGGATCCCGGTCAGCCCCAGCATTTT. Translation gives CASSPDRDPGQPQHF.

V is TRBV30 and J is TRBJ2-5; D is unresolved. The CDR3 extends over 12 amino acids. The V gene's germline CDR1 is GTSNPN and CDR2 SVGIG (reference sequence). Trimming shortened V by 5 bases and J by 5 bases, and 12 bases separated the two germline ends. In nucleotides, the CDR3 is TGTGCCTGGGGTTGGGCCTCGGAGACCCAGTACTTC. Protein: CAWGWASETQYF.

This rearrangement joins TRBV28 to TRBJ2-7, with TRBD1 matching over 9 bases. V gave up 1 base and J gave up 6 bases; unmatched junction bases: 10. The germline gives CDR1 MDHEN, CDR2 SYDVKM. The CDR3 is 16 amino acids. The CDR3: CASSLSSGTGRREQYF. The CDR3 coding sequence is TGTGCCAGCAGTTTATCATCCGGGACAGGGCGTCGCGAGCAGTACTTC.

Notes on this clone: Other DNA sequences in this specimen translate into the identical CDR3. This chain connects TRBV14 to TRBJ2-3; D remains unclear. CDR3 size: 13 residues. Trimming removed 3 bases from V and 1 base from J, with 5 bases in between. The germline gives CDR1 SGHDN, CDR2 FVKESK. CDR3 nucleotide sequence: TGTGCCAGCAGCCAGGCAGGCACAGATACGCAGTATTTT. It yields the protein CASSQAGTDTQYF.

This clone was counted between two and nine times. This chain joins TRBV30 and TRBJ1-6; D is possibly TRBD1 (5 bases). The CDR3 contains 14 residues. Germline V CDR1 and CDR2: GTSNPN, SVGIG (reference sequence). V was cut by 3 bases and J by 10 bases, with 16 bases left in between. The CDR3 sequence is CAWRAGASGSPLHF. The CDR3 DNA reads TGTGCCTGGAGAGCCGGGGCTTCAGGCTCACCCCTCCACTTT.

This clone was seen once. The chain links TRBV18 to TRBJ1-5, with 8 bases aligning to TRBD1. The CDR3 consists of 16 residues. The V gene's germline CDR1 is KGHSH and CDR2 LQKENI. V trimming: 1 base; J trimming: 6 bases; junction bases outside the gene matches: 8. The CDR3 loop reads CASSPRMDRASQPQHF. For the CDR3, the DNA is TGTGCCAGCTCACCACGAATGGACAGGGCGTCTCAGCCCCAGCATTTT.

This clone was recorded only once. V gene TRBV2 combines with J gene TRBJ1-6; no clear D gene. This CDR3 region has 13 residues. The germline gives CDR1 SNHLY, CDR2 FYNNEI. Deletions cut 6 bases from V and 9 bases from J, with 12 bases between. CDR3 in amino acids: CASSPEGSSPLHF. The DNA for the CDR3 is TGTGCCAGCAGCCCGGAGGGTAGTTCACCCCTCCACTTT. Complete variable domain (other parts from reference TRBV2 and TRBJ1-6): EPEVTQTPSHQVTQMGQEVILRCVPISNHLYFYWYRQILGQKVEFLVSFYNNEISEKSEIFDDQFSVERPDGSNFTLKIRSTKLEDSAMYFCASSPEGSSPLHFGNGTRLTVT.

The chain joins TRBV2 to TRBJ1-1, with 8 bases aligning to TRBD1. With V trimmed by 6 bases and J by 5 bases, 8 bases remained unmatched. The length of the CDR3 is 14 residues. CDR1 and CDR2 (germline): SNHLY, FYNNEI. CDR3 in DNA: TGTGCCAGCAGAGACAGGGGCGGGGGTACTGAAGCTTTCTTT. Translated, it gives CASRDRGGGTEAFF.

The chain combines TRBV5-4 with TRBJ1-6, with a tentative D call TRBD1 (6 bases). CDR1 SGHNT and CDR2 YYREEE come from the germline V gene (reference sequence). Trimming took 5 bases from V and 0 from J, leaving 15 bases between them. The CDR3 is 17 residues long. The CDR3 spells CASREGQPSSYNSPLHF. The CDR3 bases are TGTGCCAGCAGGGAAGGACAGCCGAGCTCCTATAATTCACCCCTCCACTTT.

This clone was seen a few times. The CDR3 spells CASSRTRHNEQFF. In DNA, the CDR3 is TGTGCCAGCAGCCGGACCAGACACAATGAGCAGTTCTTC. The V gene is TRBV14, the J gene TRBJ2-1; D ambiguous. The V gene lost 4 bases and the J gene lost 5 bases, with 9 bases spanning the gap. Per the germline V gene, CDR1 is SGHDN and CDR2 is FVKESK. There are 13 residues in the CDR3.

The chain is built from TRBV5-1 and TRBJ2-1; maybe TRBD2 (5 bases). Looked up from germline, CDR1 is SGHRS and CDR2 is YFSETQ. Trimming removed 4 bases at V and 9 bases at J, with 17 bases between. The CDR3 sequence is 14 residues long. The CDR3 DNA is TGCGCCAGCAGCCTGGAGGTAGCAGTCCCTGAGCAGTTCTTC. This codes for CASSLEVAVPEQFF. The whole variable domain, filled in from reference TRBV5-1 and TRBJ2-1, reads KAGVTQTPRYLIKTRGQQVTLSCSPISGHRSVSWYQQTPGQGLQFLFEYFSETQRNKGNFPGRFSGRQFSNSRSEMNVSTLELGDSALYLCASSLEVAVPEQFFGPGTRLTVL.

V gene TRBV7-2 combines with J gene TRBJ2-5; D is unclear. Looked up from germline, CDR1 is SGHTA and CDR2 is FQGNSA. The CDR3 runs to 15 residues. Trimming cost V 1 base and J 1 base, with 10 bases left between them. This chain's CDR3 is CASSLDVSRQETQYF. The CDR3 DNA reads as TGTGCCAGCAGCTTAGATGTCTCCCGCCAAGAGACCCAGTACTTC.

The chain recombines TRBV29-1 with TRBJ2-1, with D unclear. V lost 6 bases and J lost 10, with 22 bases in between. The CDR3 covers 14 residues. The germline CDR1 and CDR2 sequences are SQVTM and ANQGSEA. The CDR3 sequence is CSVQPLGSGKEQFF. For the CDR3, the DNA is TGCAGCGTCCAGCCTTTAGGGTCAGGTAAGGAGCAGTTCTTC.

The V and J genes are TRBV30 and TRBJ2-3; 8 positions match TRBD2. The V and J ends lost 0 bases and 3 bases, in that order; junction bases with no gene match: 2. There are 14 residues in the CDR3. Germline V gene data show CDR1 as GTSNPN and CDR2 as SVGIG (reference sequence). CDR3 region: CAWSVTGGTDTQYF. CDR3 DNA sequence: TGTGCCTGGAGTGTTACGGGGGGGACAGATACGCAGTATTTT.

The CDR3 sequence is CASSAVPGQSSNQPQHF. CDR3 DNA sequence: TGTGCCAGCAGCGCAGTTCCGGGACAGTCTAGCAATCAGCCCCAGCATTTT. V gene TRBV7-4 combines with J gene TRBJ1-5; 7 bases match TRBD1. The V segment lost 5 bases and the J segment 0 bases; nucleotides outside the gene matches: 10. Germline CDR1 SGHVT, CDR2 SQSDAQ. This CDR3 has 17 amino acids. The complete variable domain, with remaining parts taken from reference TRBV7-4 and TRBJ1-5, reads GAGVSQSPRYKVAKRGRDVALRCDSISGHVTLYWYRQTLGQGSEVLTYSQSDAQRDKSGRPSGRFSAERPERSVSTLKIQRTEQGDSAVYLCASSAVPGQSSNQPQHFGDGTRLSIL.